The clone carrying this T cell receptor (beta chain) was counted only a few times. Its antigen is unknown. The source of the sample is a study of T-cell memory formation after mild COVID-19. 5'RACE with constant-segment primers built TCRalpha and TCRbeta cDNA libraries with UMIs. MiXCR was run by TCRdb on the 5' RACE reads, yielding one entry per CDR3 protein. The sample contains over 250,000 distinct CDR3 sequences, about 16% of which appear only once. Study results and limitations: A second wave expanding day 15 to 37 was CD4+-biased; contracting clones were balanced. Among CD4+ contracting clones, most were CM and EM, and CD8+ ones EMRA.

V was cut by 4 bases and J by 3 bases, with 13 bases left in between. Germline V gene sequence: CDR1 SGDLS, CDR2 YYNGEE. The CDR3 is 14 amino acids. Sequenced sample: PBMCs or a T cell subset sorted from them (not recorded which). This receptor was identified in a man between 18 and 29 years old who had mild COVID-19 (a few samples of this study predate the infection). Cell type and time point are not known. J is TRBJ1-2 and V is TRBV9; D is unclear. The CDR3 loop reads CASSTPGTDYGYTF. CDR3 nucleotides: TGTGCCAGCAGCACCCCGGGCACCGACTATGGCTACACCTTC.